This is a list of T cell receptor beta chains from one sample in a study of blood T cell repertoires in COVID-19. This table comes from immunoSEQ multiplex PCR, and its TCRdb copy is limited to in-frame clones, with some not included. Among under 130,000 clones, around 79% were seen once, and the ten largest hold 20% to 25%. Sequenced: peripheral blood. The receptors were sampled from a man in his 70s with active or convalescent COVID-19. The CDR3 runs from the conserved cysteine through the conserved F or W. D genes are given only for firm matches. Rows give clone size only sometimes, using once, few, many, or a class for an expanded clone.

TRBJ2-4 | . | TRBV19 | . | TGTGCCAGTAGTATAGGACAGGATACGGCCAAAAACATTCAGTACTTC | CASSIGQDTAKNIQYF
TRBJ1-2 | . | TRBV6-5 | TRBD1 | TGTGCCAGTGGGGACAGGGCCGAAGGAGGCTACACCTTC | CASGDRAEGGYTF
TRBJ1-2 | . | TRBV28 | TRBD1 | TGTGCCAGCCGGAAAACAGGGGCAGAGGGCTACACCTTC | CASRKTGAEGYTF
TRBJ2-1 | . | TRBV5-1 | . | TGCGCCAGCAGGTCGGGTCGGGGAACCTCCTACAATGAGCAGTTCTTC | CASRSGRGTSYNEQFF
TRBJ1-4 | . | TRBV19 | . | TGTGCCAGTAGTAGCGACAGATCGGATGAAAAACTGTTTTTT | CASSSDRSDEKLFF
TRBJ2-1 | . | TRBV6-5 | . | TGTGCCAGCAGTTCCACCAGGACTACCTACAATGAGCAGTTCTTC | CASSSTRTTYNEQFF
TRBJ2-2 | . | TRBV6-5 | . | TGTGCCAGCAGTTACTCGTCGCTAGTCGTAACCGGGGAGCTGTTTTTT | CASSYSSLVVTGELFF
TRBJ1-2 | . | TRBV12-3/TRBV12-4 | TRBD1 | TGTGCCAGCACGACAGGGGTGCTTAATGGCTACACCTTC | CASTTGVLNGYTF
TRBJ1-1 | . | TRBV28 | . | TGTGCCAGCAGTTTGGAGGGGTTGAGTGAAGCTTTCTTT | CASSLEGLSEAFF
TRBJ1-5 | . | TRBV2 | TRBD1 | TGTGCCAGCACCTACAGGGGCAATAGCAATCAGCCCCAGCATTTT | CASTYRGNSNQPQHF
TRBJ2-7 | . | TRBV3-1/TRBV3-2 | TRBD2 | TGTGCCAGCAGGTCCTATAGCGGGGAGGGTGACGAGCAGTACTTC | CASRSYSGEGDEQYF
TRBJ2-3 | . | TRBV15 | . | TGTGCCACCAGCAGAGATCAACGAGGGGCGGGGGATACGCAGTATTTT | CATSRDQRGAGDTQYF
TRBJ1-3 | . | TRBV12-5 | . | TGTGCTAGTTCACGAATTGCGGGGGCACAGACCAGCTCTGGAAACACCATATATTTT | CASSRIAGAQTSSGNTIYF
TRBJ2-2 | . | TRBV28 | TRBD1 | TGTGCCAGCAGTTCAGGGGGAGCGAACACCGGGGAGCTGTTTTTT | CASSSGGANTGELFF
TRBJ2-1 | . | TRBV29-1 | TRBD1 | TGCAGCGCTCTGGGACAGGGGCGAAATGAGCAGTTCTTC | CSALGQGRNEQFF
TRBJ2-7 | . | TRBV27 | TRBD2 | TGTGCCAGCAGTTTATCGCCGGGAGGCCCCTACGAGCAGTACTTC | CASSLSPGGPYEQYF
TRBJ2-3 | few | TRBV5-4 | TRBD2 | TGTGCCAGCAGCTGGGCTAGCGGAAGAAATGCGCAGTATTTT | CASSWASGRNAQYF
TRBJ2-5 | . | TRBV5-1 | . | TGCGCCAGCAGCTTACAGGGCGAAGAGACCCAGTACTTC | CASSLQGEETQYF
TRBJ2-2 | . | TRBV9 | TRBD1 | TGTGCCAGCAGCGGTGGGACAGTTATTAGCGGGGAGCTGTTTTTT | CASSGGTVISGELFF
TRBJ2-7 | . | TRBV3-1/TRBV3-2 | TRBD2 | TGTGCCAGCAGCCAAGGGGCTACTACTAGCGGGAGGGCCTCCGAGCAGTACTTC | CASSQGATTSGRASEQYF
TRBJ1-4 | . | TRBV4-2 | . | TGTGCCAGCAGCCAAGGTGGGGGGGGCCTCGGTATTAAACTGTTTTTT | CASSQGGGGLGIKLFF
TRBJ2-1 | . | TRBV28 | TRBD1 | TGTGCCAGCAGTTTTAATATAGGGGACAGATTTTCTCCTTCCTACAATGAGCAGTTCTTC | CASSFNIGDRFSPSYNEQFF
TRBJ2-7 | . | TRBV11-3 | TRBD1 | TGTGCCAGCAGCCCGGGACAGTGGAAGGTCCCCTACGAGCAGTACTTC | CASSPGQWKVPYEQYF
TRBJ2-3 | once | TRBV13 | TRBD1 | TGTGCCAGCAGGATCGGGACAGGAAGCACAGATACGCAGTATTTT | CASRIGTGSTDTQYF
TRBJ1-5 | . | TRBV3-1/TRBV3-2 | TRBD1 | TGTGCCAGCAGCCAAGCAGGGGGACGGCAGCCCCAGCATTTT | CASSQAGGRQPQHF
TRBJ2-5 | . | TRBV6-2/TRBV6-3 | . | TGTGCCAGCAGCCCTCGGTTCATTTCCCAGTACTTC | CASSPRFISQYF
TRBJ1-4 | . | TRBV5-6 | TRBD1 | TGTGCCAGCAGTAGAGGGGGCCCACGGGGTGAAAAACTGTTTTTT | CASSRGGPRGEKLFF
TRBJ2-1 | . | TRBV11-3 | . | TGTGCCAGCAGCCAAGGACAGAATGAGCAGTTCTTC | CASSQGQNEQFF
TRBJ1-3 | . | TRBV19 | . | TGTGCCAGTAGTATATTCTCTTTAACTGGAAACACCATATATTTT | CASSIFSLTGNTIYF
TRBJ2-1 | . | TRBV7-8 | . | TGTGCCAGCAGCTATAGTGGCTCCTACAATGAGCAGTTCTTC | CASSYSGSYNEQFF
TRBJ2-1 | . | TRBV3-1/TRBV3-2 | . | TGTGCCAGCAGCCTTACTAGATTCGGTGAGCAGTTCTTC | CASSLTRFGEQFF
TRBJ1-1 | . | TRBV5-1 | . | TGCGCCAGCAGCTTGGGAGGGTCAGACACTGAAGCTTTCTTT | CASSLGGSDTEAFF
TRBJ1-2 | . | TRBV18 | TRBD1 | TGTGCCAGCTCACCTGGGACAGGGGGACGCTATGGCTACACCTTC | CASSPGTGGRYGYTF
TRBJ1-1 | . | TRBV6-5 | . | TGTGCCAGCAGTACGGACAGGAACACTGAAGCTTTCTTT | CASSTDRNTEAFF
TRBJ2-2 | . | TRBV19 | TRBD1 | TGTGCCAGTAAAGACAGGGGAGGTACCGGGGAGCTGTTTTTT | CASKDRGGTGELFF
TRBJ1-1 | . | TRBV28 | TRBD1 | TGTGCCAGCAGTTTATCCGGGACAGGTGATATGAACACTGAAGCTTTCTTT | CASSLSGTGDMNTEAFF
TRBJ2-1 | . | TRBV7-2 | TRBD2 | TGTGCCAGCAGCTTTATGAGCGCTAGCGGCAACAATGAGCAGTTCTTC | CASSFMSASGNNEQFF
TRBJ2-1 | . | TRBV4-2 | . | TGTGCCAGCAGCCAACCGGGAGAAAATGAGCAGTTCTTC | CASSQPGENEQFF
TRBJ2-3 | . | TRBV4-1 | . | TGCGCCAGCAGCCAGATACGGGCAGATACGCAGTATTTT | CASSQIRADTQYF
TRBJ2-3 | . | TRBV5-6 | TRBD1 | TGTGCCAGCAGCTGGCTGGACAGGGGTGTACAAGATACGCAGTATTTT | CASSWLDRGVQDTQYF
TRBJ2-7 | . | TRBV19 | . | TGTGCCAGTAGTATACTAGGGGCCGCAGGGCTCTACGAGCAGTACTTC | CASSILGAAGLYEQYF
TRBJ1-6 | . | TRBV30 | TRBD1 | TGTGCCTGGAGTCCCGGGACAGGGAGCCGACCCCTCCACTTT | CAWSPGTGSRPLHF
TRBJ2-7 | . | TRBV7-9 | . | TGTGCCAGCAGCTCGCCAGGGAGGGGGGAGCACGAGCAGTACTTC | CASSSPGRGEHEQYF
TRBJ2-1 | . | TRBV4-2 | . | TGTGCCAGCAGCCAAAGAGGCCTTAATGAGCAGTTCTTC | CASSQRGLNEQFF
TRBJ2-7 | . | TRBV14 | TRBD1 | TGTGCCAGCAGCCAAATAACAGGGGACAGTAACTACGAGCAGTACTTC | CASSQITGDSNYEQYF
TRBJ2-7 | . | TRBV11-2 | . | TGTGCCAGCAGCCTGGGGGCAGGGTGGACCTACGAGCAGTACTTC | CASSLGAGWTYEQYF
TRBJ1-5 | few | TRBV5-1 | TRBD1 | TGCGCCAGCAGTTCCGGGACAGGGAGTCATCAGCCCCAGCATTTT | CASSSGTGSHQPQHF
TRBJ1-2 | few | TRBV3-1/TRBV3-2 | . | TGTGCCAGCAGCCAAGAGCAGGGTACCTCCTATGGCTACACCTTC | CASSQEQGTSYGYTF
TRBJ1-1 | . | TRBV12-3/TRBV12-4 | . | TGTGCCAGCAGTTATAGGAGGAACACTGAAGCTTTCTTT | CASSYRRNTEAFF
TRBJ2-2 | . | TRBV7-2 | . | TGTGCCAGCAGCTTACGCCGACTAAGCACCGGGGAGCTGTTTTTT | CASSLRRLSTGELFF
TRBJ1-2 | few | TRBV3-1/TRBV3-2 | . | TGTGCCAGCAGCCAAGATGCAGGGAGGAGTGGTGGCTACACCTTC | CASSQDAGRSGGYTF
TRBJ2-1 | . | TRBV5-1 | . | TGCGCCAGCAGCATACAGTACAATGAGCAGTTCTTC | CASSIQYNEQFF
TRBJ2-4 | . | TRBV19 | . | TGTGCCAGTAGTCCCTATCTGGGGGCCCTTAAAAACATTCAGTACTTC | CASSPYLGALKNIQYF
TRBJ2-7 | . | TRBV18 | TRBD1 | TGTGCCAGCTCACCACCGCCGGCGACAGGGGGAGGATACGAGCAGTACTTC | CASSPPPATGGGYEQYF
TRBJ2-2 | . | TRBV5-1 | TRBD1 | TGCGCCAGCAGTCCCGGGACAGGGAACACCGGGGAGCTGTTTTTT | CASSPGTGNTGELFF